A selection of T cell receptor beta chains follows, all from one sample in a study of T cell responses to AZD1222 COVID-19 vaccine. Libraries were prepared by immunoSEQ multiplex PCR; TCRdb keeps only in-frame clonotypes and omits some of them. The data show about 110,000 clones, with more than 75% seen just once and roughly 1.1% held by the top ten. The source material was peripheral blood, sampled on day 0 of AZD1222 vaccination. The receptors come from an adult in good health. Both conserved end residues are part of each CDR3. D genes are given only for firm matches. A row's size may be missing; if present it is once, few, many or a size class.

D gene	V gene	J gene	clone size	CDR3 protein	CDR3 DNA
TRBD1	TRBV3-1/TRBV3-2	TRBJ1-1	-	CASSQGLTGGLGTEAFF	TGTGCCAGCAGCCAGGGGTTGACAGGGGGCTTGGGAACTGAAGCTTTCTTT
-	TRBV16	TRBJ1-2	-	CASSRGMGNGYTF	TGTGCCAGCAGCCGGGGCATGGGGAATGGCTACACCTTC
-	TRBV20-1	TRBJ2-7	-	CSAVTSYEQYF	TGCAGTGCGGTCACTTCCTACGAGCAGTACTTC
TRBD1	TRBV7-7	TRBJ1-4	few	CASSPGTGAKKLFF	TGTGCCAGCAGCCCGGGGACAGGGGCCAAAAAACTGTTTTTT
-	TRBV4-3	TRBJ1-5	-	CASSQVSGQPQHF	TGCGCCAGCAGCCAAGTGTCCGGCCAGCCCCAGCATTTT
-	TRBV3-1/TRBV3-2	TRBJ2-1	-	CASSRGAGRSDEQFF	TGTGCCAGCAGCCGGGGGGCAGGGAGGAGCGATGAGCAGTTCTTC
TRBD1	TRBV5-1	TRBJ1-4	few	CASSEDRGGVGEKLFF	TGCGCCAGCAGCGAGGACAGGGGAGGTGTAGGTGAAAAACTGTTTTTT
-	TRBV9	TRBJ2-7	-	CASSVKNYEQYF	TGTGCCAGCAGCGTAAAGAACTACGAGCAGTACTTC
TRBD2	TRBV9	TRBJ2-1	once	CASSGIIAGGRYNEQFF	TGTGCCAGCAGCGGCATAATAGCGGGGGGGAGATACAATGAGCAGTTCTTC
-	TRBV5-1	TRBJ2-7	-	CASSQEGNSYEQYF	TGCGCCAGCAGCCAAGAGGGCAACTCCTACGAGCAGTACTTC
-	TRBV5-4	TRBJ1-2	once	CASSLQANYGYTF	TGTGCCAGCAGCTTGCAGGCTAACTATGGCTACACCTTC
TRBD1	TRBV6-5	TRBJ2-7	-	CASTPRDRAYEQYF	TGTGCCAGCACCCCCCGGGACAGGGCCTACGAGCAGTACTTC
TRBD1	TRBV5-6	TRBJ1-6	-	CASSLETGQGTYNSPLHF	TGTGCCAGCAGCTTGGAGACAGGGCAAGGCACCTATAATTCACCCCTCCACTTT
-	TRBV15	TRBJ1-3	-	CATSRDLGNTIYF	TGTGCCACCAGCAGAGATCTTGGAAACACCATATATTTT
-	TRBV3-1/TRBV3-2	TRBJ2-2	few	CASSQGSQFYTGELFF	TGTGCCAGCAGCCAAGGATCTCAGTTCTACACCGGGGAGCTGTTTTTT
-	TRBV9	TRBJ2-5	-	CASSVGPYPQETQYF	TGTGCCAGCAGCGTAGGCCCATACCCACAAGAGACCCAGTACTTC
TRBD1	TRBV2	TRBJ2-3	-	CATVRQGFSTDTQYF	TGTGCCACCGTCCGACAGGGATTTAGCACAGATACGCAGTATTTT
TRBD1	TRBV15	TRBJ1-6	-	CATSGQAYNSPLHF	TGTGCCACCAGCGGACAGGCTTATAATTCACCCCTCCACTTT
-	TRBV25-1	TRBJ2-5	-	CASTSGKTQYF	TGTGCCAGCACGTCGGGGAAGACCCAGTACTTC
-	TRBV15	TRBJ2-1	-	CATSRDRVWDEQFF	TGTGCCACCAGCAGAGATCGGGTTTGGGATGAGCAGTTCTTC
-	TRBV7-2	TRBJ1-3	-	CASSPLGFVGNTIYF	TGTGCCAGCAGCCCACTGGGGTTCGTCGGAAACACCATATATTTT
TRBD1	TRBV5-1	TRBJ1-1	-	CASSSMTGGRVNTEAFF	TGCGCCAGCAGCTCTATGACAGGGGGCAGGGTGAACACTGAAGCTTTCTTT
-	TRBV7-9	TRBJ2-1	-	CASSQKYRDEQFF	TGTGCCAGCAGCCAAAAGTACAGGGATGAGCAGTTCTTC
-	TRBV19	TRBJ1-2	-	CASSVRTLGYTF	TGTGCCAGTAGTGTACGGACATTAGGCTACACCTTC
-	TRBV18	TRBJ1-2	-	CASSPQGYYGYTF	TGTGCCAGCTCACCACAGGGGTACTATGGCTACACCTTC
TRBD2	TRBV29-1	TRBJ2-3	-	CSVRGLAGGQGTDTQYF	TGCAGCGTTCGTGGACTAGCGGGGGGGCAGGGCACAGATACGCAGTATTTT
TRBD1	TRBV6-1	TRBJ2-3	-	CASSEHRGSGTDTQYF	TGTGCCAGCAGTGAGCACAGGGGGTCGGGGACAGATACGCAGTATTTT
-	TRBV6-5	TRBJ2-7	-	CASRGNAYEQYF	TGTGCCAGCAGAGGGAACGCCTACGAGCAGTACTTC
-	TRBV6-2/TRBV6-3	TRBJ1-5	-	CASSYVRGYSHF	TGTGCCAGCAGTTACGTCCGGGGGTATTCGCATTTT
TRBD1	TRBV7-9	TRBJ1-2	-	CASSSGQGARGYTF	TGTGCCAGCAGCTCGGGACAGGGGGCGCGGGGCTACACCTTC
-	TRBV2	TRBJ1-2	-	CASSEARAARENYGYTF	TGTGCCAGCAGTGAAGCGAGAGCGGCCAGGGAGAACTATGGCTACACCTTC
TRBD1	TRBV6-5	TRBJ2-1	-	CASSYPGQATEQFF	TGTGCCAGCAGTTACCCAGGACAGGCAACGGAGCAGTTCTTC
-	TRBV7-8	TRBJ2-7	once	CASSLRGGYEQYF	TGTGCCAGCAGCCTCCGGGGAGGCTACGAGCAGTACTTC
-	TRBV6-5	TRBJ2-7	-	CASSYRQGFYEQYF	TGTGCCAGCAGTTACCGGCAGGGGTTCTACGAGCAGTACTTC
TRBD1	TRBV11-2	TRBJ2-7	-	CASSFGDSAYYEQYF	TGTGCCAGCAGCTTTGGGGACAGCGCGTATTACGAGCAGTACTTC
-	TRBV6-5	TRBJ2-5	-	CASTVRRGETQYF	TGTGCCAGCACGGTGAGAAGGGGAGAGACCCAGTACTTC
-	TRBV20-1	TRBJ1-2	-	CSARSLYGYTF	TGCAGTGCTAGAAGCCTCTATGGCTACACCTTC
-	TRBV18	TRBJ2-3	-	CASSPPGPFGDTQYF	TGTGCCAGCTCACCCCCCGGTCCCTTTGGAGATACGCAGTATTTT
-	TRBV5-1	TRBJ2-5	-	CASSLGPGKETQYF	TGCGCCAGCAGCTTGGGTCCCGGGAAGGAGACCCAGTACTTC
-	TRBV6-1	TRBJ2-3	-	CASSERKGTQYF	TGTGCCAGCAGTGAAAGAAAGGGTACGCAGTATTTT
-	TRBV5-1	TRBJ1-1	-	CASSLVGYTEAFF	TGCGCCAGCAGCTTAGTCGGGTACACTGAAGCTTTCTTT
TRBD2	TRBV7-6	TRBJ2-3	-	CASSFTSGGITDTQYF	TGTGCCAGCAGCTTTACTAGCGGGGGGATCACAGATACGCAGTATTTT
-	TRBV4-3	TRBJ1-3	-	CASSRGGSPASGNTIYF	TGCGCCAGCAGCCGGGGAGGGAGCCCAGCCTCTGGAAACACCATATATTTT
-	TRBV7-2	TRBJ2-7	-	CASSLDGVPSYEQYF	TGTGCCAGCAGCTTAGATGGGGTCCCCTCCTACGAGCAGTACTTC
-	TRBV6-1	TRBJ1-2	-	CASSEWTASPNYGYTF	TGTGCCAGCAGTGAGTGGACGGCTTCTCCTAACTATGGCTACACCTTC
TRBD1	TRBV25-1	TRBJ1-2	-	CASSAGQGASGYTF	TGTGCCAGCAGTGCCGGACAGGGGGCTAGTGGCTACACCTTC